What follows describes a single TCR beta chain. The data derive from a study of blood T cell repertoires in COVID-19. Generated by immunoSEQ multiplex PCR, the TCRdb table keeps only in-frame clones and is missing some. The sample shows roughly 180,000 clones, approximately 85% of them seen only once. The V and J ends lost 2 bases and 3 bases respectively, with 13 bases between them. The CDR3 sequence is 15 residues long. Germline assignment: CDR1 KGHSH and CDR2 LQKENI. Material for sequencing was PBMCs or T cells enriched from blood (not recorded which). The rearrangement uses TRBV18 and TRBJ1-1, with D possibly matching TRBD1 (5 bases). This receptor was identified in a man in his forties or fifties who had recovered from COVID-19. The CDR3 region has the DNA TGTGCCAGCTCACCAAGGTGGGGCGAAGACACTGAAGCTTTCTTT. It specifies CASSPRWGEDTEAFF.